A selection of T cell receptor beta chains follows, all from one sample in a study of blood T cell repertoires in COVID-19. Profiled with immunoSEQ multiplex PCR; TCRdb holds only in-frame clones, not every one. Of 25,000 to 30,000 clones listed, roughly 76% are singletons. The sequencing input was peripheral blood. These TCRs come from a man aged 70-80 years with acute or convalescent COVID-19. Both conserved end residues are part of each CDR3. Fields, in order: V gene, clone size, D gene, J gene, CDR3 DNA, CDR3 protein. A D gene is named only where the DNA matches it firmly. Only part of the rows carry a size: once, few, many, or a class if the clone is expanded.

v_gene: TRBV15; abundance: few; d_gene: TRBD2; j_gene: TRBJ2-1; CDR3nt: TGTGCCACCAGCAGAGGAGGGACTAGCGGGAGCTATGAGCAGTTCTTC; CDR3aa: CATSRGGTSGSYEQFF
v_gene: TRBV11-2; abundance: few; d_gene: .; j_gene: TRBJ1-5; CDR3nt: TGTGCCAGCAGCTTACAAGACAGCCGCAATCAGCCCCAGCATTTT; CDR3aa: CASSLQDSRNQPQHF
v_gene: TRBV6-2/TRBV6-3; abundance: .; d_gene: .; j_gene: TRBJ2-2; CDR3nt: TGTGCCAGCAGCTTGCCAGCGGCCGGAACCGGGGAGCTGTTTTTT; CDR3aa: CASSLPAAGTGELFF
v_gene: TRBV28; abundance: .; d_gene: TRBD2; j_gene: TRBJ2-1; CDR3nt: TGTGCCAGCAGGACTAGCGGTTACAATGAGCAGTTCTTC; CDR3aa: CASRTSGYNEQFF
v_gene: TRBV18; abundance: .; d_gene: TRBD2; j_gene: TRBJ2-1; CDR3nt: TGTGCCAGCTCAAGTGGACTAGCGGGAAACAATGAGCAGTTCTTC; CDR3aa: CASSSGLAGNNEQFF
v_gene: TRBV10-3; abundance: .; d_gene: .; j_gene: TRBJ1-5; CDR3nt: TGTGCCATCAGTGAGGGCAGAAATAGCAATCAGCCCCAGCATTTT; CDR3aa: CAISEGRNSNQPQHF
v_gene: TRBV7-2; abundance: once; d_gene: TRBD1; j_gene: TRBJ2-3; CDR3nt: TGTGCCAGCAGCTTAGAGGGTCGGCAGGGGGCGACAGATACGCAGTATTTT; CDR3aa: CASSLEGRQGATDTQYF
v_gene: TRBV5-1; abundance: many; d_gene: TRBD1; j_gene: TRBJ2-1; CDR3nt: TGCGCCAGCAGCGGAGGACAGGGGAGTTCCTACAATGAGCAGTTCTTC; CDR3aa: CASSGGQGSSYNEQFF
v_gene: TRBV4-1; abundance: .; d_gene: .; j_gene: TRBJ1-4; CDR3nt: TGCGCCAGCAGCAAATGGAGGAATGAAAAACTGTTTTTT; CDR3aa: CASSKWRNEKLFF
v_gene: TRBV5-1; abundance: .; d_gene: .; j_gene: TRBJ1-4; CDR3nt: TGCGCCAGCAGCTTGAACATTGAGGTCGGTGAAAAACTGTTTTTT; CDR3aa: CASSLNIEVGEKLFF
v_gene: TRBV15; abundance: .; d_gene: TRBD1; j_gene: TRBJ2-7; CDR3nt: TGTGCCACCAGCAGGACAGGGAAGGACTACGAGCAGTACTTC; CDR3aa: CATSRTGKDYEQYF
v_gene: TRBV29-1; abundance: once; d_gene: .; j_gene: TRBJ1-2; CDR3nt: TGCAGCGTTGTGTCACAGCCAAATAACTATGGCTACACCTTC; CDR3aa: CSVVSQPNNYGYTF
v_gene: TRBV28; abundance: few; d_gene: TRBD1; j_gene: TRBJ1-5; CDR3nt: TGTGCCAGCAGGACAGGGGGCACAGGTCAGCCCCAGCATTTT; CDR3aa: CASRTGGTGQPQHF
v_gene: TRBV7-8; abundance: few; d_gene: .; j_gene: TRBJ2-5; CDR3nt: TGTGCCAGCGGAACAGGGATGGAGACCCAGTACTTC; CDR3aa: CASGTGMETQYF
v_gene: TRBV7-2; abundance: .; d_gene: TRBD1; j_gene: TRBJ2-5; CDR3nt: TGTGCCAGCAGCTTAGGAGGGGGACAGAAGACCACCCAGTACTTC; CDR3aa: CASSLGGGQKTTQYF
v_gene: TRBV19; abundance: .; d_gene: TRBD1; j_gene: TRBJ1-5; CDR3nt: TGTGCCAGTAGACAACCGGGACAGGGCAATCAGCCCCAGCATTTT; CDR3aa: CASRQPGQGNQPQHF
v_gene: TRBV18; abundance: .; d_gene: TRBD1; j_gene: TRBJ2-3; CDR3nt: TGTGCCAGCTCACCCCGGGACAGGGTCGCAGATACGCAGTATTTT; CDR3aa: CASSPRDRVADTQYF
v_gene: TRBV10-3; abundance: .; d_gene: TRBD2; j_gene: TRBJ2-3; CDR3nt: TGTGCCATCAGTGTCGCCAGCGGGGGCACAGATACGCAGTATTTT; CDR3aa: CAISVASGGTDTQYF
v_gene: TRBV19; abundance: .; d_gene: TRBD2; j_gene: TRBJ2-1; CDR3nt: TGTGCCAGCCACCCGGGAGGTTCCTACAATGAGCAGTTCTTC; CDR3aa: CASHPGGSYNEQFF
v_gene: TRBV6-5; abundance: .; d_gene: .; j_gene: TRBJ1-2; CDR3nt: TGTGCCAGCCAGATTAACTATGGCTACACCTTC; CDR3aa: CASQINYGYTF
v_gene: TRBV6-5; abundance: .; d_gene: TRBD1; j_gene: TRBJ1-5; CDR3nt: TGTGCCAGCAGTACGACAGGGGGCCGACAGCCCCAGCATTTT; CDR3aa: CASSTTGGRQPQHF
v_gene: TRBV6-2/TRBV6-3; abundance: once; d_gene: TRBD2; j_gene: TRBJ2-3; CDR3nt: TGTGCCAGCAGTTGGAGCGGGAACACAGATACGCAGTATTTT; CDR3aa: CASSWSGNTDTQYF
v_gene: TRBV24-1; abundance: .; d_gene: TRBD1; j_gene: TRBJ2-2; CDR3nt: TGTGCCACCAGGGATACAGGGGGCCTCGGGGAGCTGTTTTTT; CDR3aa: CATRDTGGLGELFF
v_gene: TRBV6-1; abundance: .; d_gene: .; j_gene: TRBJ1-1; CDR3nt: TGTGCCAGCAGTGAAAATTTCGGGGTTTACACTGAAGCTTTCTTT; CDR3aa: CASSENFGVYTEAFF
v_gene: TRBV20-1; abundance: .; d_gene: .; j_gene: TRBJ2-7; CDR3nt: TGCAGTGTTCAGGGTTCCTACGAGCAGTACTTC; CDR3aa: CSVQGSYEQYF
v_gene: TRBV3-1/TRBV3-2; abundance: .; d_gene: TRBD1; j_gene: TRBJ2-7; CDR3nt: TGTGCCAGCAGCCAGAGGGGGCAGGGCTGGAGAGCCTACGAGCAGTACTTC; CDR3aa: CASSQRGQGWRAYEQYF
v_gene: TRBV7-3; abundance: .; d_gene: TRBD1; j_gene: TRBJ1-2; CDR3nt: TGTGCCAGCAGCATCACAGGGGGCGGCGGCTACACCTTC; CDR3aa: CASSITGGGGYTF
v_gene: TRBV6-6; abundance: .; d_gene: TRBD1; j_gene: TRBJ1-2; CDR3nt: TGTGCCAGCAGCTCACAGGGGGCGAACTATGGCTACACCTTC; CDR3aa: CASSSQGANYGYTF
v_gene: TRBV27; abundance: .; d_gene: .; j_gene: TRBJ1-5; CDR3nt: TGTGCCAGCAGTGGGGGGGACCTAATGCCCCAGCATTTT; CDR3aa: CASSGGDLMPQHF
v_gene: TRBV6-4; abundance: few; d_gene: TRBD1; j_gene: TRBJ1-1; CDR3nt: TGTGCCAGCAGCCGGACAGGGAACACTGAAGCTTTCTTT; CDR3aa: CASSRTGNTEAFF